This TCR beta chain was documented in a study of blood T cell repertoires in COVID-19. The wider study: Spain, Italy and the United States supplied samples that represented acute and convalescent COVID-19. T cells, B-cell-depleted T cells, or PBMCs provided the cDNA or gDNA that served as material.

V lost 5 bases to trimming and J lost 7 bases; unmatched junction nucleotides: 17. This CDR3 has 17 residues. The germline V gene has CDR1 SGHTA and CDR2 FQGNSA. The authors' processing: Estimation of nucleated cell counts was performed using reference gene primer amplification. Profiling relied on immunoSEQ multiplex PCR, and the TCRdb table lists in-frame clones only, not all of them. V, J and clone size were drawn from that table, and D and trimming were deduced from the DNA. The table records 100,000 or so clones, around 72% of them present only once. This clone was counted between two and nine times.

This sequence joins TRBV7-2 and TRBJ2-3; TRBD2 aligns across 8 bases. The material sequenced was peripheral blood. This sequence was found in a woman older than 75 with acute or convalescent COVID-19. The CDR3 protein is CASSPGASGGGRNTQYF. The CDR3 DNA sequence: TGTGCCAGCAGCCCAGGAGCAAGCGGGGGCGGTCGCAATACGCAGTATTTT.